The 26 T cell receptor beta chains presented below share a single source sample, sequenced in a study of blood T cell repertoires in COVID-19. The assay was immunoSEQ multiplex PCR, and TCRdb's table has in-frame clones only and misses some. The sample lists 150,000 to 200,000 clones, around four fifths occurring once. The sequencing sample was made of peripheral blood. Receptor source: a woman between 70 and 85 years old with COVID-19, enrolled during active disease.

V is TRBV6-5 and J is TRBJ2-3; D possibly corresponds to TRBD1 (6 bases). Per the germline V gene, CDR1 is MNHEY and CDR2 is SVGAGI. Trimming removed 8 bases from V and 6 bases from J, with 15 bases in between. The CDR3 runs 13 residues. DNA of the CDR3: TGTGCCAGCCCGGACAGACTTAGGGATACGCAGTATTTT. Translated, it gives CASPDRLRDTQYF.

V is TRBV19 and J is TRBJ2-3; D is perhaps TRBD2 (5 bases). This CDR3 is 13 amino acids long. The V gene's germline CDR1 is LNHDA and CDR2 SQIVND (reference sequence). V was cut by 3 bases and J by 7 bases, with 11 bases left in between. For the CDR3, the DNA is TGTGCCAGTAGTATGGCGGGTTCACATACGCAGTATTTT. It yields the protein CASSMAGSHTQYF.

The chain uses TRBV9 and TRBJ2-2; 11 nucleotides align to TRBD2. Looked up from germline, CDR1 is SGDLS and CDR2 is YYNGEE. The ends lost 4 bases at V and 5 bases at J; junction bases unmatched: 7. The CDR3 covers 16 residues. This CDR3 reads CASSQTSGVLTGELFF. CDR3 coding DNA: TGTGCCAGCAGCCAGACTAGCGGGGTACTAACCGGGGAGCTGTTTTTT.

The V call is TRBV9, the J call TRBJ2-2, with D perhaps TRBD2 (6 bases). This CDR3 is built from 14 residues. V was cut by 6 bases and J by 2 bases, with 11 bases left in between. CDR1 SGDLS and CDR2 YYNGEE come from the germline V gene. Here the CDR3 DNA reads TGTGCCAGCACCCGGGACTCTAACACCGGGGAGCTGTTTTTT. Amino acids: CASTRDSNTGELFF.

V is TRBV5-1 and J is TRBJ2-5; 13 bases are a match to TRBD2. After removal of 4 bases from V and 6 bases from J, the junction contained 12 bases not matched to a gene. This CDR3 is built from 17 residues. Germline assignment: CDR1 SGHRS and CDR2 YFSETQ. Written as DNA, the CDR3 is TGCGCCAGCAGCCTCGGGGGCGGGACTAGCGGGGTTCAGACCCAGTACTTC. Protein sequence: CASSLGGGTSGVQTQYF.

The chain couples TRBV21-1 to TRBJ1-3. TRBV21-1 is listed as a pseudogene. CDR3 size: 16 residues. This CDR3 is CASPASEEGSGNTIYF. DNA for the CDR3: TGTGCCAGCCCTGCATCCGAAGAGGGCTCTGGAAACACCATATATTTT.

This rearrangement joins TRBV9 to TRBJ1-2; 7 bases fit TRBD1. V was clipped by 4 bases and J by 2 bases; unmatched bases: 11. The CDR3 runs 16 residues. The germline V gene has CDR1 SGDLS and CDR2 YYNGEE. The DNA for the CDR3 is TGTGCCAGCAGCACCACACGGACAGGAGTAAACTATGGCTACACCTTC. Translating it yields CASSTTRTGVNYGYTF.

The CDR3 reads CATSDLGETEAFF. The CDR3 DNA reads TGTGCCACCAGTGATCTCGGGGAGACTGAAGCTTTCTTT. The V and J genes are TRBV24-1 and TRBJ1-1; no definite D call. The CDR3 is 13 amino acids. Trimming cost V 3 bases and J 5 bases, with 9 bases left between them. The germline CDR1 and CDR2 sequences are KGHDR and SFDVKD.

The CDR3 nucleotides are TGTGCCAGCAGTGAAGCTGGGCAGCCAGATACGCAGTATTTT. Translating gives CASSEAGQPDTQYF. The chain uses TRBV6-1 and TRBJ2-3; D ambiguous. The CDR3 spans 14 residues. Germline CDR1 MNHNS, CDR2 SASEGT. Trimming stripped 0 bases from V and 4 bases from J, with 8 bases between.

V gene TRBV18 combines with J gene TRBJ2-1; a possible D gene is TRBD2 (6 bases). The CDR3 runs to 15 residues. V was pared by 8 bases and J by 7 bases, with 21 bases between. CDR1 and CDR2 (germline): KGHSH, LQKENI. This CDR3 is CASPGGSGDDNEQFF. CDR3 in DNA: TGTGCCAGCCCTGGCGGCTCGGGGGATGATAATGAGCAGTTCTTC.

This rearrangement joins TRBV30 to TRBJ2-7; TRBD2 is a possible D gene (5 bases). Trimming cost V 8 bases and J 4 bases, with 12 bases left between them. The CDR3 loop spans 11 amino acids. Germline CDR1 reads GTSNPN; CDR2 reads SVGIG (reference sequence). The CDR3 DNA sequence: TGTGCCCTTGTCGGGGAATACGAGCAGTACTTC. Its translation: CALVGEYEQYF.

The rearrangement links TRBV7-2 to TRBJ2-3, with TRBD2 matching 7 bases. The CDR3 length is 14 residues. V lost 4 bases to trimming and J lost 2 bases; unmatched junction nucleotides: 3. CDR1 and CDR2 from the germline V gene are SGHTA and FQGNSA. The CDR3 loop is CASSSSGTTDTQYF. The CDR3 bases are TGTGCCAGCAGCTCAAGCGGGACCACAGATACGCAGTATTTT.

The V gene is TRBV5-5, the J gene TRBJ2-3; 7 positions match TRBD1. This CDR3 is 15 amino acids long. CDR1 is SGHKS, CDR2 YYEKEE, per germline (reference sequence). V shed 7 bases and J 4 bases; nucleotides not matched to a gene: 12. In DNA form, the CDR3 reads TGTGCCAGCTCCAGACAGGGCCTTCAGGCAGATACGCAGTATTTT. Its translation: CASSRQGLQADTQYF.

The chain combines TRBV6-5 with TRBJ2-7; D uncertain. Germline-derived CDR1 and CDR2 are MNHEY and SVGAGI. The CDR3 spans 12 residues. V lost 7 bases, J lost 3 bases, and 10 bases lay in between. CDR3 nucleotide sequence: TGTGCCAGCACCGACTCTTACTACGAGCAGTACTTC. Protein: CASTDSYYEQYF.

This clone was observed a handful of times. Different DNA sequences within this sample yield the same CDR3. The chain couples TRBV5-1 to TRBJ1-1; 9 nucleotides agree with TRBD1. The germline V gene has CDR1 SGHRS and CDR2 YFSETQ. The CDR3 has 14 amino acids. V was pared by 4 bases and J by 1 base, with 2 bases of the junction left unmatched. CDR3 sequence: CASSRGQGNTEAFF. In nucleotides, the CDR3 is TGCGCCAGCAGCAGGGGACAGGGGAACACTGAAGCTTTCTTT.

This clone occurred once. The V and J genes are TRBV29-1 and TRBJ1-1; 7 nucleotides line up with TRBD1. With V trimmed by 7 bases and J by 8 bases, 13 bases remained unmatched. The germline CDR1 and CDR2 sequences are SQVTM and ANQGSEA. This CDR3 is built from 13 residues. This CDR3 reads CSGTLDRAREAFF. DNA for the CDR3: TGCAGCGGGACTCTAGACAGGGCGAGGGAAGCTTTCTTT.

This clone was picked up many times. The rearrangement joins TRBV13 to TRBJ1-2, with D unclear. In germline, CDR1 is PRHDT, CDR2 FYEKMQ (reference sequence). This CDR3 spans 13 amino acids. Trimming took 1 base from V and 4 from J, leaving 7 bases between them. The CDR3 sequence: CASSLESGYGYTF. DNA of the CDR3: TGTGCCAGCAGCTTAGAATCAGGCTATGGCTACACCTTC.

The chain links TRBV2 to TRBJ1-2; D is ambiguous. The CDR3 spans 13 residues. From germline, CDR1 is SNHLY and CDR2 FYNNEI. The V gene lost 8 bases and the J gene lost 8 bases, with 18 bases spanning the gap. DNA for the CDR3: TGTGCCAGCGACCTGAAGTCATCTAGGGGCTACACCTTC. This translates into CASDLKSSRGYTF. The full variable domain, rest sourced from reference TRBV2 and TRBJ1-2, is EPEVTQTPSHQVTQMGQEVILRCVPISNHLYFYWYRQILGQKVEFLVSFYNNEISEKSEIFDDQFSVERPDGSNFTLKIRSTKLEDSAMYFCASDLKSSRGYTFGSGTRLTVV.

This sequence joins TRBV20-1 and TRBJ1-2; 7 bases agree with TRBD1. The CDR3 consists of 12 residues. With V trimmed by 3 bases and J by 6 bases, 4 bases remained unmatched. Germline V gene sequence: CDR1 DFQATT, CDR2 SNEGSKA (reference sequence). In nucleotides, the CDR3 is TGCAGTGCTAGTGAGACAGGGAATGGCTACACCTTC. This translates into CSASETGNGYTF.

The V gene is TRBV19, the J gene TRBJ1-4; maybe TRBD1 (6 bases). Trimming took 6 bases from V and 8 from J, leaving 19 bases between them. Germline V gene lookup returns CDR1 LNHDA and CDR2 SQIVND (reference sequence). The CDR3 runs to 15 residues. CDR3 nucleotides: TGTGCCAGTAGAACCCGGGACACCTATGAAGAAAAACTGTTTTTT. Its translation: CASRTRDTYEEKLFF.

The gene calls are TRBV11-2 and TRBJ1-1; D ambiguous. The V end was cut by 5 bases, the J end by 1 base, with 17 bases between. Germline CDR1 is SGHAT and CDR2 is FQNNGV. CDR3 length equals 16 residues. In nucleotides, the CDR3 is TGTGCCAGCAGCCCCGCCCAGACCCGGGGGAACACTGAAGCTTTCTTT. This codes for CASSPAQTRGNTEAFF.

This clone was seen only once. V and J are TRBV6-4 and TRBJ2-1, with D perhaps TRBD1 (5 bases). Trimming cost V 8 bases and J 2 bases, with 16 bases left between them. Germline assignment: CDR1 MRHNA and CDR2 SNTAGT. The CDR3 is made up of 15 amino acids. The CDR3 reads CASSMGQGTYNEQFF. The CDR3 DNA is TGTGCCAGCTCAATGGGGCAGGGAACCTACAATGAGCAGTTCTTC.

This clone was recorded a few times. The chain has TRBV6-1 and TRBJ2-2; no reliable D call. Trimming cost V 1 base and J 1 base, with 4 bases left between them. The V gene's germline CDR1 is MNHNS and CDR2 SASEGT. This CDR3 contains 14 residues. For the CDR3, the DNA is TGTGCCAGCAGTGAAGTCCTGAACACCGGGGAGCTGTTTTTT. It yields the protein CASSEVLNTGELFF.

The chain uses TRBV19 and TRBJ1-5; no reliable D call. Germline V CDR1 and CDR2: LNHDA, SQIVND (reference sequence). This CDR3 spans 15 amino acids. V dropped 1 base and J dropped 3 bases, with 10 bases sitting between them. This CDR3 reads CASSIVVDFNQPQHF. The CDR3 bases are TGTGCCAGTAGTATAGTAGTGGACTTCAATCAGCCCCAGCATTTT.

This CDR3 is CASSQGTVSGNTIYF. CDR3 in DNA: TGCGCCAGCAGCCAGGGGACAGTCTCTGGAAACACCATATATTTT. V usage is TRBV4-1 and J usage is TRBJ1-3, with 7 bases fitting TRBD1. V lost 3 bases and J lost 0; bases outside the gene matches: 2. The CDR3 has 15 residues. Germline CDR1 and CDR2: MGHRA and YSYEKL.

CDR3 nucleotide sequence: TGTGCCAGCAGCTTGGGCGCAGGGAACGCTTTCTTT. It yields the protein CASSLGAGNAFF. The rearrangement uses TRBV7-2 and TRBJ1-1; D possibly corresponds to TRBD1 (5 bases). Germline V gene data show CDR1 as SGHTA and CDR2 as FQGNSA. The V gene lost 3 bases and the J gene lost 11 bases, with 13 bases spanning the gap. The CDR3 spans 12 residues.